Reported below is one T cell receptor (beta chain). Produced via immunoSEQ multiplex PCR; TCRdb's table is partial and in-frame only. The repertoire includes about 140,000 clones, roughly 84% of them detected once, and 8.9% sits in the top ten. The record originates from a study of blood T cell repertoires in COVID-19. As for the study in general: Sites across the United States, Italy and Spain contributed samples from acute and convalescent COVID-19.

Those enrolled in Seattle joined during active infection and were followed longitudinally afterward. The length of the CDR3 is 15 residues. V lost 5 bases to trimming and J lost 4 bases; unmatched junction nucleotides: 5. The germline gives CDR1 LNHDA, CDR2 SQIVND (reference sequence). Sequencing input: peripheral blood. This chain joins TRBV19 and TRBJ2-1; TRBD2 aligns across 10 bases. The sequence was obtained from a man aged 30 to 39 with COVID-19, enrolled during active disease. The CDR3 DNA reads as TGTGCCAGTAGTCGTCCTAGCGGGAGTTACAATGAGCAGTTCTTC. Encoded protein: CASSRPSGSYNEQFF.